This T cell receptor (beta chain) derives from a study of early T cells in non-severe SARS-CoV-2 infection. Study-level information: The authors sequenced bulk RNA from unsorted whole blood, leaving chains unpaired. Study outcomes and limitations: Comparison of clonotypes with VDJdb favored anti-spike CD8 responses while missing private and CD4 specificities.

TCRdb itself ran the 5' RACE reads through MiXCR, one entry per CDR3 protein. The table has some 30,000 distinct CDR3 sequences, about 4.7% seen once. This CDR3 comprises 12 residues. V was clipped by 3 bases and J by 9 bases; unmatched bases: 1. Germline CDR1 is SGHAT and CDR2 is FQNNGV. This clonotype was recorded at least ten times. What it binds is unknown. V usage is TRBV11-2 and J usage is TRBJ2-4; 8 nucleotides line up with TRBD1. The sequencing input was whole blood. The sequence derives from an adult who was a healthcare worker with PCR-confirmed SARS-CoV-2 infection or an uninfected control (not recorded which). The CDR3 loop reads CASSLGQAIQYF. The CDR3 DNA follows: TGTGCCAGCAGCTTGGGACAGGCCATTCAGTACTTC.